This T cell receptor beta chain emerged from a study of response to subunit inactivated influenza vaccine. CDR1 MRHNA and CDR2 SNTAGT come from the germline V gene. The CDR3 extends over 18 amino acids. With V trimmed by 6 bases and J by 3 bases, 12 bases remained unmatched. Points from the study as a whole: With each seasonal influenza vaccination, the authors suggested, few new T cells are recruited.

One entry per CDR3 protein, called by TCRdb with MiXCR from the RT-PCR reads. This table has about 480,000 distinct CDR3 sequences, about 25% appearing once. To note about this clonotype: Its antigen is unidentified.

The rearrangement joins TRBV6-4 to TRBJ2-3, with 13 bases aligning to TRBD2. This TCR was recovered from a man in his fifties who received an inactivated influenza vaccine. Sequenced material: CD4+ T cells sorted from PBMCs, taken 4 to 6 days after vaccination. DNA for the CDR3: TGTGCCAGCAGGACTAACCGACTAGCGGGGGGCAAGACAGATACGCAGTATTTT. As protein: CASRTNRLAGGKTDTQYF.